The source of this T cell receptor (beta chain) is a study of T cell responses to AZD1222 COVID-19 vaccine. Study as a whole: Second-dose schedules of about 4 or about 12 weeks were combined.

Generated by immunoSEQ multiplex PCR, the TCRdb table keeps only in-frame clones and is missing some. The sample yields about 76,000 clones, 70% to 90% seen once. As concerns this clone: Its antigen remains unidentified. Distinct nucleotide sequences in the sample also encode this CDR3.

The study, taken as a whole, reports: Clonal diversity may have been underestimated, and the donors were mostly white British, with more females than males.

The TCR originated in an adult in good health. Source: peripheral blood, taken on day 0 of AZD1222 vaccination.

The CDR3 DNA reads as TGTGCCAGCAGTTACTCGGGGACGGTTTCCTACGAGCAGTACTTC. Protein product: CASSYSGTVSYEQYF. V and J are TRBV6-5 and TRBJ2-7; either TRBD1 or TRBD2 may fit D (5 bases each). The V and J ends lost 0 bases and 1 base respectively, with 10 bases between them. In germline, CDR1 is MNHEY, CDR2 SVGAGI. CDR3 length: 15 residues.